This T cell receptor beta chain originates from a study of control samples from healthy donors and cancer patients. The CDR3 has 16 residues. The protocol was immunoSEQ multiplex PCR, while the TCRdb copy is restricted to in-frame clones and leaves out a portion. The profile shows over 150,000 clones, roughly 94% of them singletons. The rearrangement joins TRBV21-1 to TRBJ1-3. TRBV21-1 is marked as a pseudogene. The origin of this receptor is a man aged 55 to 70 with colorectal cancer. Sequencing was performed on PBMCs. CDR3 nucleotides: TGTGCCAGCAGCAAAGCAGGAGAGGGTCGGAGAAACACCATATATTTT. Amino acids: CASSKAGEGRRNTIYF.